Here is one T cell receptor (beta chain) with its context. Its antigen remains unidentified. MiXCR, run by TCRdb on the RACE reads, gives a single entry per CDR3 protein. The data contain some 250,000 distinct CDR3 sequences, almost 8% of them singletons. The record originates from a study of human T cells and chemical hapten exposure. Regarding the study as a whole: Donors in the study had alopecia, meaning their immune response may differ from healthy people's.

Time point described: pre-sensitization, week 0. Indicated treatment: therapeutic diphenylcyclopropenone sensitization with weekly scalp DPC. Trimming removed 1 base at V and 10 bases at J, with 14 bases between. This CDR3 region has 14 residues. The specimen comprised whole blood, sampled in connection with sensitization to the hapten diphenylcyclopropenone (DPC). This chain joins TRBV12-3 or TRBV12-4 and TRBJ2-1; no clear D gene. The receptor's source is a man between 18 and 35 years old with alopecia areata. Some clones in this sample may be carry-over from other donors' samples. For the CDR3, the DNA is TGTGCCAGCAGTTTAGTCGGATCAGTCAAAGAGCAGTTCTTC. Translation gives CASSLVGSVKEQFF.